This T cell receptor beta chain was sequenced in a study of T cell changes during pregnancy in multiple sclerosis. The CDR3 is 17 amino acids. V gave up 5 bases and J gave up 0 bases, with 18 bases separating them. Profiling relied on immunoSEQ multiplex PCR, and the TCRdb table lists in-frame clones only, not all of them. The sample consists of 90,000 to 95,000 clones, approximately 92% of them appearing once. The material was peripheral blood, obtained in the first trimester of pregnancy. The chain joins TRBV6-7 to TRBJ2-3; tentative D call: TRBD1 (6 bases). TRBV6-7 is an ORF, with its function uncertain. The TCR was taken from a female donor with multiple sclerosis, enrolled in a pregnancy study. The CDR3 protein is CASSSDPDRLSTDTQYF. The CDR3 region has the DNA TGTGCCAGCAGTAGCGACCCCGACAGGCTTAGCACAGATACGCAGTATTTT.